This record looks at one TCR beta chain sequence and its context. Its antigen is not known. These data belong to a study of cytomegalovirus exposure and HLA in healthy donors. V shed 3 bases and J shed 4 bases, with 7 bases lying between them. The CDR3 is 13 amino acids. The germline V gene encodes CDR1 MNHNS and CDR2 SASEGT. Among the roughly 120 subjects of the validation cohort, separate from the roughly 670-subject first cohort, were the donors. Study-level points and caveats: Usually a TCR sequence was rare, but some public TCRs were found in many donors. A few of the chains that were CMV-associated were confirmed in vitro to be specific for CMV antigens.

Libraries were prepared by immunoSEQ multiplex PCR; TCRdb keeps only in-frame clonotypes and omits some of them. The sample holds roughly 60,000 clones; just under 95% are singletons and the top ten take over 2%. The chain employs TRBV6-1 and TRBJ1-5; tentatively, D is TRBD1 (5 bases). The sequence came from a man aged 18 to 30 in good health and CMV-seronegative. The sample was PBMCs. The CDR3 sequence is CASSDGANQPQHF. In DNA, the CDR3 is TGTGCCAGCAGTGATGGGGCGAATCAGCCCCAGCATTTT.